Described below is a single TCR beta chain sequence and its context. What it binds is unknown. CDR3 size: 15 residues. These data are taken from a study of T cells expressing NK-cell markers. Study overall: It was from sorted CD3+CD56+NKG2C+, CD3+CD56+NKG2C- and CD3+CD56-NKG2C+ T cells that TCR beta repertoires came.

TCRdb re-called the 5' RACE reads and shows each CDR3 protein once, DNA omitted. This table lists hundreds of thousands of distinct CDR3 sequences. Study conclusions and caveats: Nothing established the HCMV specificity of expanded NKG2C+ T cell clones.

The sequenced material came from blood T cells: a sorted CD56 or NKG2C T cell subset, CD4+ or CD8+ T cells, or bulk PBMC T cells (not recorded which). The rearrangement joins TRBV12-3 or TRBV12-4 to TRBJ2-3. This TCR was sampled from a woman between 18 and 70 years old in good health. This CDR3 is CASSLSGVVTDTQYF.